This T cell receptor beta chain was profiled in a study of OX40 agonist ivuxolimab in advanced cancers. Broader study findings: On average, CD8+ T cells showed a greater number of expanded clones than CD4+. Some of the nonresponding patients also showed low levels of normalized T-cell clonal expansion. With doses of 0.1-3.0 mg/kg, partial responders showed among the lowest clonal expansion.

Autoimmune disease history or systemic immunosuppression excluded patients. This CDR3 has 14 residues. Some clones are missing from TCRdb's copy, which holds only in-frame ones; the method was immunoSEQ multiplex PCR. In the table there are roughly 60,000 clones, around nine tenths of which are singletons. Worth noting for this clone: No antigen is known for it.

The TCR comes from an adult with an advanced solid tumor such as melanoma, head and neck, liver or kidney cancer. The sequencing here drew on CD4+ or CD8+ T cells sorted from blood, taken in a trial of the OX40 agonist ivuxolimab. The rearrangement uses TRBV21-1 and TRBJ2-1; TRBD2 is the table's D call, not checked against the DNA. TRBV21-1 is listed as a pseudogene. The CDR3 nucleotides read TGTGCCAGCAGCATCGGGACTAGCGGGACTGAGCAGTTCTTC. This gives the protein CASSIGTSGTEQFF.